One sample yielded the 26 T cell receptor beta chains listed below, sequenced in a study of T-cell reconstitution after alpha-beta-depleted transplantation in children. Unique molecular identifiers tagged the TCRbeta library. One entry per CDR3 protein, called by TCRdb with MiXCR from the PCR reads. The sample has about 540,000 distinct CDR3 sequences; around 16% are singletons. The sample here was PBMCs from the stem cell graft donor, taken from the stem cell graft. The receptors originated from a human donor who donated a stem cell graft to a child with acute lymphoblastic leukemia.

This chain connects TRBV7-2 to TRBJ2-2; D may be TRBD1 or TRBD2 (6 bases each). Trimming cost V 11 bases and J 1 base, with 11 bases left between them. CDR3 size: 13 residues. Germline CDR1 SGHTA, CDR2 FQGNSA. CDR3: CAHRGLNTGELFF. The CDR3 bases are TGTGCCCACCGGGGGCTGAACACCGGGGAGCTGTTTTTT. Full variable domain (remainder filled in from reference TRBV7-2 and TRBJ2-2): GAGVSQSPSNKVTEKGKDVELRCDPISGHTALYWYRQSLGQGLEFLIYFQGNSAPDKSGLPSDRFSAERTGGSVSTLTIQRTQQEDSAVYLCAHRGLNTGELFFGEGSRLTVL.

This clonotype was observed a few times. J is TRBJ2-5 and V is TRBV6-1; D remains unclear. The germline V and J ends were trimmed by 6 bases and 2 bases, with 13 bases remaining between them. The CDR3 length is 14 residues. Per the germline V gene, CDR1 is MNHNS and CDR2 is SASEGT. The CDR3 sequence: CASSDLDPQETQYF. The CDR3 DNA is TGTGCCAGCAGCGATCTTGACCCACAAGAGACCCAGTACTTC.

This sequence joins TRBV4-2 and TRBJ2-7; weak D call: TRBD1 (6 bases). Germline CDR1 LGHNA, CDR2 YNFKEQ. CDR3 length: 14 residues. V was shortened by 0 bases and J by 3 bases, with 9 bases between the two germline ends. CDR3 protein: CASSQDQGFYEQYF. CDR3 sequence (DNA): TGTGCCAGCAGCCAAGATCAGGGGTTCTACGAGCAGTACTTC.

The V call is TRBV20-1, the J call TRBJ1-1; no firm D call. The germline CDR1 and CDR2 sequences are DFQATT and SNEGSKA (reference sequence). The CDR3 contains 12 residues. Trimming removed 6 bases at V and 0 bases at J, with 8 bases between. Here the CDR3 reads CSARPVNTEAFF. CDR3 DNA sequence: TGCAGTGCCCGACCGGTGAACACTGAAGCTTTCTTT.

This clonotype was observed a handful of times. This chain uses TRBV5-5 with TRBJ2-3; the D gene could be TRBD1 or TRBD2 (5 bases each). Germline V gene sequence: CDR1 SGHKS, CDR2 YYEKEE (reference sequence). The CDR3 consists of 15 residues. V lost 5 bases to trimming and J lost 4 bases, with 17 bases between them. The DNA of the CDR3 is TGTGCCAGCAGTCCCTGGGACGTTCTGGCAGATACGCAGTATTTT. Translation gives CASSPWDVLADTQYF.

The chain joins TRBV12-3 or TRBV12-4 to TRBJ2-1, with 9 bases matching TRBD2. The CDR3 runs to 17 residues. V was pared by 2 bases and J by 4 bases, with 9 bases of the junction left unmatched. The CDR3 bases are TGTGCCAGCAGTTTAAGCGGACTAGCGTCGGGATACAATGAGCAGTTCTTC. Encoded protein: CASSLSGLASGYNEQFF.

This clonotype showed up just a few times. V and J are TRBV6-5 and TRBJ2-1; unclear D gene. CDR1 and CDR2 from the germline V gene are MNHEY and SVGAGI. The CDR3 runs 12 residues. V lost 2 bases and J lost 6, with 5 bases in between. The CDR3 sequence is CASSYDGNEQFF. In nucleotides, the CDR3 is TGTGCCAGCAGTTACGATGGCAATGAGCAGTTCTTC.

This chain joins TRBV12-3 or TRBV12-4 and TRBJ1-2; D remains ambiguous. The CDR3 loop spans 13 amino acids. The ends were cut back, 7 bases at V and 4 bases at J, with 13 bases in the middle. The CDR3 loop is CASNREGSYGYTF. DNA of the CDR3: TGTGCCAGCAATCGAGAAGGCTCCTATGGCTACACCTTC.

The chain links TRBV30 to TRBJ2-7; D is perhaps TRBD1 (5 bases). Germline CDR1 reads GTSNPN; CDR2 reads SVGIG (reference sequence). V was clipped by 1 base and J by 4 bases, with 11 bases between them. This CDR3 spans 13 amino acids. The CDR3 loop reads CAWSEAGKYEQYF. In DNA form, the CDR3 reads TGTGCCTGGAGTGAGGCAGGGAAATACGAGCAGTACTTC. Filled out from reference TRBV30 and TRBJ2-7, the complete variable domain reads SQTIHQWPATLVQPVGSPLSLECTVEGTSNPNLYWYRQAAGRGLQLLFYSVGIGQISSEVPQNLSASRPQDRQFILSSKKLLLSDSGFYLCAWSEAGKYEQYFGPGTRLTVT.

V and J are TRBV20-1 and TRBJ1-1; D not resolved. The CDR3 loop spans 12 amino acids. CDR1 is DFQATT, CDR2 SNEGSKA, per germline (reference sequence). Trimming removed 2 bases at V and 0 bases at J, with 4 bases between. The CDR3 reads CSARLLNTEAFF. The DNA for the CDR3 is TGCAGTGCTAGACTTTTGAACACTGAAGCTTTCTTT.

This clonotype has more than one count but fewer than ten. The chain couples TRBV18 to TRBJ2-7, with D perhaps TRBD1 or TRBD2 (5 bases each). The CDR3 covers 15 residues. CDR1 is KGHSH and CDR2 is LQKENI in the germline V gene. V was pared by 2 bases and J by 5 bases, with 16 bases between. CDR3 sequence: CASSPARRGVHEQYF. DNA for the CDR3: TGTGCCAGCTCACCAGCCCGTCGGGGCGTCCACGAGCAGTACTTC. Together with reference TRBV18 and TRBJ2-7, the CDR3 gives the full variable domain: NAGVMQNPRHLVRRRGQEARLRCSPMKGHSHVYWYRQLPEEGLKFMVYLQKENIIDESGMPKERFSAEFPKEGPSILRIQQVVRGDSAAYFCASSPARRGVHEQYFGPGTRLTVT.

This clonotype was observed a handful of times. This sequence joins TRBV28 and TRBJ2-1; TRBD2 agrees at 11 bases. The CDR3 extends over 20 amino acids. Germline CDR1 MDHEN, CDR2 SYDVKM. With V trimmed by 6 bases and J by 5 bases, 21 bases remained unmatched. CDR3 sequence (DNA): TGTGCCAGCAGCCTCATTTCGGGGGGGCTTCGACTAGCGGGAAACAATGAGCAGTTCTTC. Its protein product is CASSLISGGLRLAGNNEQFF. Based on the CDR3 plus reference TRBV28 and TRBJ2-1, the full variable domain is DVKVTQSSRYLVKRTGEKVFLECVQDMDHENMFWYRQDPGLGLRLIYFSYDVKMKEKGDIPEGYSVSREKKERFSLILESASTNQTSMYLCASSLISGGLRLAGNNEQFFGPGTRLTVL.

CDR3 loop: CSAGGGGNTEAFF. The CDR3 DNA is TGCAGTGCTGGGGGGGGTGGGAACACTGAAGCTTTCTTT. The chain recombines TRBV20-1 with TRBJ1-1; tentative D call: TRBD1 (5 bases). This CDR3 spans 13 amino acids. Germline V CDR1 and CDR2: DFQATT, SNEGSKA (reference sequence). The V and J ends lost 5 bases and 1 base respectively, with 11 bases between them.

This rearrangement joins TRBV4-1 to TRBJ2-4; TRBD2 aligns across 9 bases. The length of the CDR3 is 16 residues. Germline CDR1 is MGHRA and CDR2 is YSYEKL. Losses at the gene ends were 6 bases for V and 3 bases for J; bases not matched to a gene: 9. The CDR3 bases are TGCGCCAGCAGGCCAGCGGGAGGAGGAATCAAAAACATTCAGTACTTC. This encodes CASRPAGGGIKNIQYF.

A few counts support this clonotype. The rearrangement links TRBV4-1 to TRBJ1-2, with 7 bases identical to TRBD1. V dropped 4 bases and J dropped 4; count of bases not matched to a gene: 3. This CDR3 is built from 13 residues. Germline CDR1 is MGHRA and CDR2 is YSYEKL. The CDR3 reads CASSRGDSYGYTF. The CDR3 coding sequence is TGCGCCAGCAGCCGAGGGGACAGCTATGGCTACACCTTC.

This clonotype was counted only a few times. The genes are TRBV12-3 or TRBV12-4 and TRBJ2-4; TRBD1 matches 11 bases. The CDR3 totals 15 residues. The V and J ends lost 2 bases and 7 bases, in that order; junction bases with no gene match: 4. Written as DNA, the CDR3 is TGTGCCAGCAGTTTAATTGGACAGGGGGCGAACATTCAGTACTTC. It specifies CASSLIGQGANIQYF.

This clonotype was observed a few times. The CDR3: CASSRGLNYEQYF. The CDR3, as DNA: TGTGCCAGCAGCCGCGGACTGAACTACGAGCAGTACTTC. The gene calls are TRBV14 and TRBJ2-7; a possible D gene is TRBD2 (5 bases). The germline CDR1 and CDR2 sequences are SGHDN and FVKESK. V lost 4 bases and J lost 3, with 10 bases in between. The CDR3 spans 13 residues.

This clonotype came up a few times. The chain carries TRBV6-1 and TRBJ2-1, with 9 positions matching TRBD1. With V trimmed by 5 bases and J by 8 bases, 7 bases remained unmatched. This CDR3 has 14 amino acids. Germline CDR1 reads MNHNS; CDR2 reads SASEGT. Here the CDR3 reads CASSRTGESDEQFF. The CDR3 DNA follows: TGTGCCAGCAGTCGGACAGGGGAGAGTGATGAGCAGTTCTTC.

The genes are TRBV6-5 and TRBJ2-1; 7 nucleotides align to TRBD2. The germline V gene has CDR1 MNHEY and CDR2 SVGAGI. J lost 7 bases, V lost 7 bases, and 13 bases had no gene match. The CDR3 is 15 amino acids. The DNA of the CDR3 is TGTGCCAGCAACTACTTTGCGGGAGATGGGAATGAGCAGTTCTTC. Its translation: CASNYFAGDGNEQFF.

V is TRBV18 and J is TRBJ2-3; the D gene is possibly TRBD2 (5 bases). The CDR3 length is 18 residues. V shed 1 base and J shed 2 bases, with 19 bases lying between them. CDR1 is KGHSH, CDR2 LQKENI, per germline. CDR3 in DNA: TGTGCCAGCTCACCACGGGCAGGATGGGGAGCACACACAGATACGCAGTATTTT. It codes for CASSPRAGWGAHTDTQYF.

The chain couples TRBV29-1 to TRBJ2-3, with TRBD2 matching over 11 bases. J gave up 0 bases and V 4 bases, and 18 bases lay outside the gene matches. CDR3 length equals 20 residues. Germline values: CDR1 SQVTM, CDR2 ANQGSEA. The CDR3 sequence: CSVVVARRLGLAGSTDTQYF. As DNA, the CDR3 is TGCAGCGTTGTTGTTGCCCGTCGGCTAGGACTAGCGGGTAGCACAGATACGCAGTATTTT.

This clonotype was counted once. DNA for the CDR3: TGTGCCAGCAGTTTATCTAGAGGGGTGGTAGAGACCCAGTACTTC. It codes for CASSLSRGVVETQYF. The V and J genes are TRBV27 and TRBJ2-5, with D perhaps assigned TRBD1 or TRBD2 (5 bases each). CDR1 and CDR2 (germline): MNHEY, SMNVEV (reference sequence). The CDR3 runs to 15 residues. V lost 0 bases, J lost 4 bases, and 12 bases lay in between.

This chain connects TRBV27 to TRBJ1-3, with TRBD1 as a possible D gene (5 bases). There are 14 residues in the CDR3. Deletions cut 6 bases from V and 3 bases from J, with 12 bases between. Germline loops: CDR1 MNHEY, CDR2 SMNVEV (reference sequence). CDR3 in DNA: TGTGCCAGCAGCCAAAAGGGGATTGGAAACACCATATATTTT. Translation: CASSQKGIGNTIYF.

This clonotype came up a few times. The V call is TRBV9, the J call TRBJ2-3; D is perhaps TRBD1 or TRBD2 (7 bases each). Trimming removed 3 bases at V and 2 bases at J, with 19 bases between. Germline CDR1 SGDLS, CDR2 YYNGEE. The CDR3 sequence is 17 residues long. The CDR3 loop is CASSGQGLPIITDTQYF. For the CDR3, the DNA is TGTGCCAGCAGCGGACAGGGACTACCAATCATCACAGATACGCAGTATTTT.

J is TRBJ2-3 and V is TRBV10-3; D remains unclear. There are 13 residues in the CDR3. Germline CDR1 is ENHRY and CDR2 is SYGVKD. The germline V and J ends were trimmed by 7 bases and 0 bases, with 8 bases remaining between them. Here the CDR3 reads CAINADSTDTQYF. The CDR3 bases are TGTGCCATCAATGCCGATAGCACAGATACGCAGTATTTT.

This clonotype appeared a few times. The chain links TRBV5-6 to TRBJ2-5; D is possibly TRBD2 (5 bases). This CDR3 has 15 amino acids. The germline V gene encodes CDR1 SGHDT and CDR2 YYEEEE. V was clipped by 1 base and J by 3 bases, with 13 bases between them. The CDR3 sequence is CASSLRRLTEETQYF. The CDR3 coding sequence is TGTGCCAGCAGCTTGAGGAGGCTGACGGAAGAGACCCAGTACTTC. Drawing the rest from reference TRBV5-6 and TRBJ2-5, the complete variable domain is DAGVTQSPTHLIKTRGQQVTLRCSPKSGHDTVSWYQQALGQGPQFIFQYYEEEERQRGNFPDRFSGHQFPNYSSELNVNALLLGDSALYLCASSLRRLTEETQYFGPGTRLLVL.